This T cell receptor (beta chain) was found in a study of control samples from healthy donors and cancer patients. Libraries were prepared by immunoSEQ multiplex PCR; TCRdb keeps only in-frame clonotypes and omits some of them. The table records about 89,000 clones, roughly 84% of them present only once. The receptor was isolated from a woman between 40 and 55 years old in good health. Sample: blood.

For the CDR3, the DNA is TGTGCCAGCAGCCCCGTCGGGGGAGAGACCCAGTACTTC. Amino acids: CASSPVGGETQYF. The V and J genes are TRBV7-2 and TRBJ2-5; TRBD2 might be the D (6 bases). V gave up 5 bases and J gave up 4 bases, with 11 bases separating them. In germline, CDR1 is SGHTA, CDR2 FQGNSA. The length of the CDR3 is 13 residues.